This T cell receptor (beta chain) was observed in a study of blood T cell repertoires in COVID-19. Germline V gene data show CDR1 as KGHDR and CDR2 as SFDVKD. The CDR3 sequence is 21 residues long. J lost 5 bases, V lost 4 bases, and 19 bases had no gene match. The assay was immunoSEQ multiplex PCR, and TCRdb's table has in-frame clones only and misses some. There are around 300,000 clones in the sample; more than 75% occur only once, and approximately 2.5% lies in the top ten. This sequence originates from a woman aged 18-30 years who had recovered from COVID-19. The chain recombines TRBV24-1 with TRBJ2-2; 12 bases align to TRBD2. Material for sequencing was PBMCs or T cells enriched from blood (not recorded which). The CDR3 spells CATSEGDLAGGPRGVTGELFF. The CDR3 bases are TGTGCCACCAGTGAAGGCGATCTAGCGGGGGGGCCCCGCGGTGTAACCGGGGAGCTGTTTTTT.